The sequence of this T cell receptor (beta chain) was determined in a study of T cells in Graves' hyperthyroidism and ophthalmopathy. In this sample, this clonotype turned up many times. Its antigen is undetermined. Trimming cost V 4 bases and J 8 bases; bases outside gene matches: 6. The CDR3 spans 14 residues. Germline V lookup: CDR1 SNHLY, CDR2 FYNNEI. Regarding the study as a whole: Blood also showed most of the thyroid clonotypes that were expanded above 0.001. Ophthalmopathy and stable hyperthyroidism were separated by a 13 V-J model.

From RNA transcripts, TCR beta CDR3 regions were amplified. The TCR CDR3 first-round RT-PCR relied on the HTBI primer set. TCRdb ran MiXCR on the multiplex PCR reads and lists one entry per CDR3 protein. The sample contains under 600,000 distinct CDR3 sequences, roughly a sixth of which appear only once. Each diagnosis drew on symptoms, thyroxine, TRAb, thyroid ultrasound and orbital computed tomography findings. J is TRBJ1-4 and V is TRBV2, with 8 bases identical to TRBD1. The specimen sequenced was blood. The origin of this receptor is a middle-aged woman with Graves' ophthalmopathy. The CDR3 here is CASSGTGLSEKLFF. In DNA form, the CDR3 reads TGTGCCAGCAGTGGGACAGGGTTATCGGAAAAACTGTTTTTT.